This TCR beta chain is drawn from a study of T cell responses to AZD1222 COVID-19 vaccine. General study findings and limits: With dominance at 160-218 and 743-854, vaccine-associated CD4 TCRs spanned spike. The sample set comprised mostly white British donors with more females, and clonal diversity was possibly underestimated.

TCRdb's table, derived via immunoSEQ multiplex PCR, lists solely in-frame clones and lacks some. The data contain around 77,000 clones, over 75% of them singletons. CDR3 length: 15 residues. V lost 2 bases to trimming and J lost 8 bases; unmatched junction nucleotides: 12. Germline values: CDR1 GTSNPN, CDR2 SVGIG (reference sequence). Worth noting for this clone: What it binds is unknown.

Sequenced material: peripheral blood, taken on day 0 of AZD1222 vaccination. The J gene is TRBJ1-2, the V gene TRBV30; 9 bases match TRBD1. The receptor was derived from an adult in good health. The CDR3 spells CAWSTSLQGAQGYTF. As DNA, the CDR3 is TGTGCCTGGAGTACCTCATTACAGGGGGCGCAAGGCTACACCTTC. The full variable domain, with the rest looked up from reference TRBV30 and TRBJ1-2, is SQTIHQWPATLVQPVGSPLSLECTVEGTSNPNLYWYRQAAGRGLQLLFYSVGIGQISSEVPQNLSASRPQDRQFILSSKKLLLSDSGFYLCAWSTSLQGAQGYTFGSGTRLTVV.